This is a list of T cell receptor beta chains from one sample in a study of T cell changes during pregnancy in multiple sclerosis. Repertoires were generated with immunoSEQ multiplex PCR, while TCRdb's copy carries only in-frame clones and drops some. The data hold 25,000 to 35,000 clones, with approximately 90% observed a single time. The sample here was CD8+ T cells from peripheral blood mononuclear cells, taken in the second trimester of pregnancy. These receptors were obtained from a female donor with multiple sclerosis, enrolled in a pregnancy study. Each CDR3 is given with its conserved first and last residue. D genes are given only for firm matches. Size is omitted from some rows. Given values are once, few, many or a class for expanded clones.

>NA|TRBV4-3|NA|TRBJ1-2
TGCGCCAGCAGCCAAGAACCAGGGGATGGCTACACCTTC
CASSQEPGDGYTF
>NA|TRBV27|TRBD2|TRBJ2-3
TGTGCCAGCAGTTTGGGACTAGCGGCCAGCACAGATACGCAGTATTTT
CASSLGLAASTDTQYF
>NA|TRBV27|TRBD1|TRBJ1-6
TGTGCCAGCAGCTACGGGACAGTCAATAATTCACCCCTCCACTTT
CASSYGTVNNSPLHF
>NA|TRBV9|NA|TRBJ2-1
TGTGCCAGCAGCGTAGTCTCACAGGGATACAATGAGCAGTTCTTC
CASSVVSQGYNEQFF
>NA|TRBV5-8|TRBD1|TRBJ2-4
TGTGCCAGCAGCTTTTACAGGGGAGACATTCAGTACTTC
CASSFYRGDIQYF
>NA|TRBV9|TRBD1|TRBJ1-2
TGTGCCAGCAGCGCTCTTACAGGGGGCTTCGATGGCTACACCTTC
CASSALTGGFDGYTF
>NA|TRBV28|NA|TRBJ2-7
TGTGCCAGCAGTCCCTATAGCGAGACCTACGAGCAGTACTTC
CASSPYSETYEQYF
>few|TRBV28|TRBD1|TRBJ1-1
TGTGCCAGCAGTTTAATTGAGGGGGCAGCCACTGAAGCTTTCTTT
CASSLIEGAATEAFF
>NA|TRBV12-5|TRBD2|TRBJ2-5
TGTGCTAGTGGTTTGGTAACTAGCGGGGGGGAAGAGACCCAGTACTTC
CASGLVTSGGEETQYF
>NA|TRBV5-6|NA|TRBJ2-2
TGTGCCAGCAGCTTGGTGGAGGACGACACCGGGGAGCTGTTTTTT
CASSLVEDDTGELFF
>NA|TRBV2|TRBD1|TRBJ2-7
TGTGCCAGCCTCGGGACAGGGCCCGTCGAGCAGTACTTC
CASLGTGPVEQYF
>NA|TRBV11-3|NA|TRBJ2-7
TGTGCCAGCAGCTTGGGGGAGGCCTACGAGCAGTACTTC
CASSLGEAYEQYF
>NA|TRBV7-8|NA|TRBJ1-4
TGTGCCAGCAGCTTAGGCAGATACGAAAAACTGTTTTTT
CASSLGRYEKLFF
>NA|TRBV4-1|TRBD2|TRBJ2-7
TGCGCCAGCAGCCAGGGACTAACGGGAACCTACGAGCAGTACTTC
CASSQGLTGTYEQYF
>NA|TRBV27|NA|TRBJ1-5
TGTGCCAGCAGTTTAAAAGCATCAGGGGTCAATCAGCCCCAGCATTTT
CASSLKASGVNQPQHF
>NA|TRBV11-2|TRBD1|TRBJ1-4
TGTGCCAGCAGCCCACTCATTTCTTGGGACAGAGATGAAAAACTGTTTTTT
CASSPLISWDRDEKLFF
>NA|TRBV28|NA|TRBJ1-5
TGTGCCAGCAGTTCTAGCATAGAGGGCGATCAGCCCCAGCATTTT
CASSSSIEGDQPQHF
>NA|TRBV27|NA|TRBJ1-2
TGTGCCACTCGAACTTGGTGGGGGCGCGGCTACACCTTC
CATRTWWGRGYTF
>NA|TRBV6-5|NA|TRBJ2-1
TGTGCCAGCAGTTCCCGGAGTTACAATGAGCAGTTCTTC
CASSSRSYNEQFF
>once|TRBV19|NA|TRBJ1-1
TGTGCCAGTAGTATTGGAGGGGTAAAAGAAGCTTTCTTT
CASSIGGVKEAFF
>NA|TRBV7-8|TRBD2|TRBJ2-7
TGTGCCAGCAGCTTAGGAGGCGGCGGGGGTTACGAGCAGTACTTC
CASSLGGGGGYEQYF
>NA|TRBV6-8|TRBD2|TRBJ2-7
TGTGCCAGCACCCTATCCGGGACTAGCGGGAGGTTCCCATCGTACGAGCAGTACTTC
CASTLSGTSGRFPSYEQYF
>NA|TRBV7-8|TRBD2|TRBJ2-7
TGTGCCATCGCGGGACTAGCGGGAGGGCCTGGTTCCTACGAGCAGTACTTC
CAIAGLAGGPGSYEQYF
>NA|TRBV5-1|NA|TRBJ2-1
TGCGCCAGCAGCTTGGACGGTGAGCAGTTCTTC
CASSLDGEQFF
>NA|TRBV5-8|NA|TRBJ1-1
TGTGCCAGCAGCTTGGCGGACTGGAACACTGAAGCTTTCTTT
CASSLADWNTEAFF
>NA|TRBV15|NA|TRBJ2-7
TGTGCCACCAGCAGGGAACCACAGGGCTACGAGCAGTACTTC
CATSREPQGYEQYF
>NA|TRBV7-9|TRBD1|TRBJ1-2
TGTGCCAGCAGTAGACAGGGGGGTGCCCATGGCTACACCTTC
CASSRQGGAHGYTF
>NA|TRBV7-9|NA|TRBJ2-1
TGTGCCAGCAGCTTGGACAGCTACAATGAGCAGTTCTTC
CASSLDSYNEQFF
>NA|TRBV30|NA|TRBJ2-2
TGTGCCTGGAATAGTGGTACCGGGGAGCTGTTTTTT
CAWNSGTGELFF
>NA|TRBV27|NA|TRBJ2-7
TGTGCCAGCAGTCCTGGGACTTTCCCAGACGAGCAGTACTTC
CASSPGTFPDEQYF
>NA|TRBV7-9|NA|TRBJ2-1
TGTGCCAGCAGCTTAGGATCGGACAATGAGCAGTTCTTC
CASSLGSDNEQFF